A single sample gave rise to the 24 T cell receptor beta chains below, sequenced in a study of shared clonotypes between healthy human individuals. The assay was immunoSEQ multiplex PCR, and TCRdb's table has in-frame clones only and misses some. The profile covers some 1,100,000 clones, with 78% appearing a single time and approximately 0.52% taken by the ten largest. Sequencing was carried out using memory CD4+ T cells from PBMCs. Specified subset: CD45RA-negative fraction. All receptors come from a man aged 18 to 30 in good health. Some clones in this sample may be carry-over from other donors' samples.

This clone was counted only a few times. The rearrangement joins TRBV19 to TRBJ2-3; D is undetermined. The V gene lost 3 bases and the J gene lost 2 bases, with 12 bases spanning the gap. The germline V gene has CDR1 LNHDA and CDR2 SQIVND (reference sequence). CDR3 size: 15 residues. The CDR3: CASSMIKTTTDTQYF. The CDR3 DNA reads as TGTGCCAGTAGTATGATAAAAACTACCACAGATACGCAGTATTTT.

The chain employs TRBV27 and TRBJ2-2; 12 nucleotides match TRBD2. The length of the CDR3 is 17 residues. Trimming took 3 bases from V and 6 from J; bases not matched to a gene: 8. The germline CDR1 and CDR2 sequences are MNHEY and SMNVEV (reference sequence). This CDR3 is CASSFGLAGNGPGELFF. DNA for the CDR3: TGTGCCAGCAGTTTTGGACTAGCGGGAAATGGTCCCGGGGAGCTGTTTTTT.

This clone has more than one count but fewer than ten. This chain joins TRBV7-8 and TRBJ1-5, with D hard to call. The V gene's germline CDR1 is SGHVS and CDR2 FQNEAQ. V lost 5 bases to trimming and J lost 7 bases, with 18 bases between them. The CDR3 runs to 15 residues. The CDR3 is CASSHRRTPVQPQHF. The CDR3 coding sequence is TGTGCCAGCAGCCACCGTCGGACTCCCGTGCAGCCCCAGCATTTT.

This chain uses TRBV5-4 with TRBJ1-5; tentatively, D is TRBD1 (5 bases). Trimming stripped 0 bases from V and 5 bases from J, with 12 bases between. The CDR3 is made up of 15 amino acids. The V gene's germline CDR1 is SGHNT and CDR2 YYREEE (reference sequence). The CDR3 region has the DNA TGTGCCAGCAGCTTGGATGGGGACCGCTATCAGCCCCAGCATTTT. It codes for CASSLDGDRYQPQHF.

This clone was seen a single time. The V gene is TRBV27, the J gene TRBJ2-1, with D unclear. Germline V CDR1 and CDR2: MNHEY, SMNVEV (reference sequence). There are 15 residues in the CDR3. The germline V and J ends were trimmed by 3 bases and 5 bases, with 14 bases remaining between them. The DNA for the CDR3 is TGTGCCAGCAGTTTGGGTATCTCGGGCCACAATGAGCAGTTCTTC. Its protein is CASSLGISGHNEQFF.

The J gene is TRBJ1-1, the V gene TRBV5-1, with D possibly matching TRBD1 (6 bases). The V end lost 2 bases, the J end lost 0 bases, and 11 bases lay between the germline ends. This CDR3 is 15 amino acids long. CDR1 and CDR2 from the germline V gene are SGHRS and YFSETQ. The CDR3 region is CASSFQGSMNTEAFF. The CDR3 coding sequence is TGCGCCAGCAGCTTCCAGGGGTCTATGAACACTGAAGCTTTCTTT.

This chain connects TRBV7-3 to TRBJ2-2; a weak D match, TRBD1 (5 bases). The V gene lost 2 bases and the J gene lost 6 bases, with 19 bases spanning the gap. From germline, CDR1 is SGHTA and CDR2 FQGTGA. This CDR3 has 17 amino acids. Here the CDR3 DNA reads TGTGCCAGCAGCTTAGTAGGGGCACGTTATAGGGCCGGGGAGCTGTTTTTT. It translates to CASSLVGARYRAGELFF.

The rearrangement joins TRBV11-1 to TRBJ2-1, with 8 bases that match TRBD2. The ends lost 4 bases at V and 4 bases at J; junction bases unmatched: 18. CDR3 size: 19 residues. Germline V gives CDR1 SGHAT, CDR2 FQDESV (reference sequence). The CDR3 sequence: CASSSSPTWTSPTYNEQFF. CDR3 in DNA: TGTGCCAGCAGCTCCTCCCCTACTTGGACTAGCCCTACTTACAATGAGCAGTTCTTC.

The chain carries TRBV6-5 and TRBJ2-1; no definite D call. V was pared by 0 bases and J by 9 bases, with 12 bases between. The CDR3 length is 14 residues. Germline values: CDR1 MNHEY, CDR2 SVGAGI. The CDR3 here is CASSYSLSRTEQFF. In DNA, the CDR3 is TGTGCCAGCAGTTACTCCCTCTCTAGGACTGAGCAGTTCTTC.

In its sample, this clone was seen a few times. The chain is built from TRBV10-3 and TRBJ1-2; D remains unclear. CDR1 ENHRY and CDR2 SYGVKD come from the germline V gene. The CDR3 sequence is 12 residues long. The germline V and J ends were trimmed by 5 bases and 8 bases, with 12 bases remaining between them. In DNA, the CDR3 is TGTGCCATCAGTTCTTCCCAGTACGGCTACACCTTC. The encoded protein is CAISSSQYGYTF.

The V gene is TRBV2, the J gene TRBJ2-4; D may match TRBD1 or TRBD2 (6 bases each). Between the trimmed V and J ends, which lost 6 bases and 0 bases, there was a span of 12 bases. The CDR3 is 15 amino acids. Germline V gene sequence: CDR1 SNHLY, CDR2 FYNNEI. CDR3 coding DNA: TGTGCCAGCAGGGGGGGCGGGATAGCCAAAAACATTCAGTACTTC. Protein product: CASRGGGIAKNIQYF.

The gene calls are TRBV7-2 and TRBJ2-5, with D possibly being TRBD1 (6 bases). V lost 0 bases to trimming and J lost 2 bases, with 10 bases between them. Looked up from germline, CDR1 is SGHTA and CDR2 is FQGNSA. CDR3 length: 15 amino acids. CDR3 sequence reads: CASSLAQGRQETQYF. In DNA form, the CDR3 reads TGTGCCAGCAGCTTAGCGCAGGGGCGGCAAGAGACCCAGTACTTC. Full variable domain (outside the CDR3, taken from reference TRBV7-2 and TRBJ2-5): GAGVSQSPSNKVTEKGKDVELRCDPISGHTALYWYRQSLGQGLEFLIYFQGNSAPDKSGLPSDRFSAERTGGSVSTLTIQRTQQEDSAVYLCASSLAQGRQETQYFGPGTRLLVL.

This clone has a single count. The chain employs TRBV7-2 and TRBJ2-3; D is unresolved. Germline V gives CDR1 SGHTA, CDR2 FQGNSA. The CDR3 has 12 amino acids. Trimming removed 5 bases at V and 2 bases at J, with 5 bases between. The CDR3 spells CASSIYTDTQYF. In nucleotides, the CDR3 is TGTGCCAGCAGCATTTACACAGATACGCAGTATTTT.

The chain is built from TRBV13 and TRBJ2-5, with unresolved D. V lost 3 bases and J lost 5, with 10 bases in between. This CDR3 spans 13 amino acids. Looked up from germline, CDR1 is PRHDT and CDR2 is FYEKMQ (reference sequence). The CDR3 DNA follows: TGTGCCAGCAGCTTCTCCAATAGGGAGACCCAGTACTTC. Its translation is CASSFSNRETQYF.

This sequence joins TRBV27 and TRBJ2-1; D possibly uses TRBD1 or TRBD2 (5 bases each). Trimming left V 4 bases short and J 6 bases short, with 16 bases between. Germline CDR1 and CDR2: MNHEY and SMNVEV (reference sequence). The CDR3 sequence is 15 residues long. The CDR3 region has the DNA TGTGCCAGCAGTTCTCCCCCCGGGACCAGCAATGAGCAGTTCTTC. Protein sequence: CASSSPPGTSNEQFF.

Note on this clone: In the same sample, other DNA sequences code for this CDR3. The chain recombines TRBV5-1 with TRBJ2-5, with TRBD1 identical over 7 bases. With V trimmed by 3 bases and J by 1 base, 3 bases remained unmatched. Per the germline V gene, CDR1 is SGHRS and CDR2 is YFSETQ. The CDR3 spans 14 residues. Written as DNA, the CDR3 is TGCGCCAGCAGCTCAGGGACAGCCCAAGAGACCCAGTACTTC. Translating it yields CASSSGTAQETQYF.

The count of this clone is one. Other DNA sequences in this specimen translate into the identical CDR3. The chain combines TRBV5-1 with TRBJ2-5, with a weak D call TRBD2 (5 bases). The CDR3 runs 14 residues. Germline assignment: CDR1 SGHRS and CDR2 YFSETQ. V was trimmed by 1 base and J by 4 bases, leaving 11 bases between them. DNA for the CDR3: TGCGCCAGCAGCTTGCGAGGGAGTGGAGAGACCCAGTACTTC. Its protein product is CASSLRGSGETQYF.

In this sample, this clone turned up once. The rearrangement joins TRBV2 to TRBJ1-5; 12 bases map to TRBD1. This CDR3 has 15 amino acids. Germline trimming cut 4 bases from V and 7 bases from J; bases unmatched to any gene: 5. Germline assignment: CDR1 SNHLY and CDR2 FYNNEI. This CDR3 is CASSAGTGGRQPQHF. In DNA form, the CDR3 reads TGTGCCAGCAGTGCCGGGACAGGGGGCCGCCAGCCCCAGCATTTT.

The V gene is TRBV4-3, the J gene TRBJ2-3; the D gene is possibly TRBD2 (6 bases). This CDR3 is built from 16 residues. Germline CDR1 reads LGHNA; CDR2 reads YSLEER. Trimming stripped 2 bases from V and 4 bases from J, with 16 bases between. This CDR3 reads CASSQSPGEGADTQYF. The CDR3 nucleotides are TGCGCCAGCAGCCAATCCCCGGGAGAGGGTGCAGATACGCAGTATTTT.

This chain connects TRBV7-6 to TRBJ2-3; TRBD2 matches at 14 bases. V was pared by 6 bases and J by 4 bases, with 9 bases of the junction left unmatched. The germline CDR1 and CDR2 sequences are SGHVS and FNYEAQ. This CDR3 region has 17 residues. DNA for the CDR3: TGTGCCAGCAGTCATAGACTAGCGGGAGGGCCCGCAGATACGCAGTATTTT. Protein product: CASSHRLAGGPADTQYF. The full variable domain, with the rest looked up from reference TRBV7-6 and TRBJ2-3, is GAGVSQSPRYKVTKRGQDVALRCDPISGHVSLYWYRQALGQGPEFLTYFNYEAQQDKSGLPNDRFSAERPEGSISTLTIQRTEQRDSAMYRCASSHRLAGGPADTQYFGPGTRLTVL.

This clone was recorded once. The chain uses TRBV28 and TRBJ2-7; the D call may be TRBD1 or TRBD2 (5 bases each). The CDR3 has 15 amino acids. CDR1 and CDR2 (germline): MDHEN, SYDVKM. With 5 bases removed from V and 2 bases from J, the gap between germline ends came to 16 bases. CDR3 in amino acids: CASSRTGTATYEQYF. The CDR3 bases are TGTGCCAGCAGTCGAACCGGGACCGCAACCTACGAGCAGTACTTC.

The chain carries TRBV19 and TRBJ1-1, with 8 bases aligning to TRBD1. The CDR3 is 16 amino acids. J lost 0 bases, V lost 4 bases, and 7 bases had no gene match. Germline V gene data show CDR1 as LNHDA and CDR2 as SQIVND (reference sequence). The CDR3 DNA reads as TGTGCCAGTAGTAATGACAGGGGCGGGTTGAACACTGAAGCTTTCTTT. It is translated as CASSNDRGGLNTEAFF.

CDR3 in amino acids: CASSVDGGRRADYEQYF. The CDR3 coding sequence is TGTGCCAGCAGCGTAGATGGTGGTAGGAGGGCCGACTACGAGCAGTACTTC. This chain links TRBV9 with TRBJ2-7; D may be TRBD2 (6 bases). The V gene's germline CDR1 is SGDLS and CDR2 YYNGEE. With 0 bases removed from V and 3 bases from J, the gap between germline ends came to 19 bases. This CDR3 spans 17 amino acids.

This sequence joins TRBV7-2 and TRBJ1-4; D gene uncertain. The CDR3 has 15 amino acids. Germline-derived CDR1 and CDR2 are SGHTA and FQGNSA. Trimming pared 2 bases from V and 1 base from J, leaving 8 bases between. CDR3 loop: CASSLMDRTNEKLFF. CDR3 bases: TGTGCCAGCAGCTTAATGGACCGAACTAATGAAAAACTGTTTTTT.